The 20 T cell receptor beta chains in this list originate from one sample, sequenced in a study of spatial heterogeneity in lung cancer. This sample's time point: sample taken at primary tumor resection. Their antigens are not known. Using its own MiXCR run on the 5' RACE reads, TCRdb lists one record per CDR3 protein. Of about 100,000 distinct CDR3 sequences in the sample, 3.5% to 5% were seen once. Study-level results: One measure, the expanded intratumoral alpha and beta TCR count, tracked tumor mutation counts.

Sequenced here: lung tumor tissue, sampled at surgery. The receptors were gathered from a male donor with early-stage non-small cell lung cancer.

This clonotype has at least ten counts. V gene TRBV7-9 combines with J gene TRBJ2-1, with TRBD2 matching over 7 bases. CDR3 length equals 15 residues. CDR1 and CDR2 (germline): SEHNR, FQNEAQ (reference sequence). Trimming took 5 bases from V and 8 from J; bases not matched to a gene: 12. The CDR3 region has the DNA TGTGCCAGCAGCGCGCCGTGGACTAGACCCCATGAGCAGTTCTTC. Encoded protein: CASSAPWTRPHEQFF.

The V and J genes are TRBV11-2 and TRBJ2-2; TRBD2 agrees at 14 bases. The CDR3 spans 19 residues. Germline V gene lookup returns CDR1 SGHAT and CDR2 FQNNGV. After removal of 3 bases from V and 4 bases from J, the junction contained 10 bases not matched to a gene. CDR3 nucleotide sequence: TGTGCCAGCAGCTTCCCGACTAGCGGGAGGGCCGCGGGCACCGGGGAGCTGTTTTTT. Translation: CASSFPTSGRAAGTGELFF.

This clonotype was counted many times. The chain joins TRBV11-2 to TRBJ1-3; D ambiguous. CDR1 is SGHAT, CDR2 FQNNGV, per germline. This CDR3 region has 16 residues. V lost 5 bases and J 3 bases, leaving 17 bases between the germline ends. In nucleotides, the CDR3 is TGTGCCAGCAGCCCCCTAGGGAGTGGAGATGGAAACACCATATATTTT. Protein product: CASSPLGSGDGNTIYF.

Many counts were recorded for this clonotype. The chain recombines TRBV10-2 with TRBJ1-5; D unclear. The CDR3 runs to 13 residues. Germline-derived CDR1 and CDR2 are WSHSY and SAAADI. With 8 bases removed from V and 7 bases from J, the gap between germline ends came to 15 bases. The CDR3: CASWEGRGQPQHF. The CDR3 coding sequence is TGCGCCAGCTGGGAAGGAAGAGGACAGCCCCAGCATTTT.

This clonotype was recorded many times. V usage is TRBV11-2 and J usage is TRBJ2-6; D not certain. The CDR3 has 20 residues. Trimming pared 2 bases from V and 0 bases from J, leaving 20 bases between. Germline CDR1 SGHAT, CDR2 FQNNGV. CDR3 amino acids: CASSLLPAQPYYSGANVLTF. The CDR3 DNA follows: TGTGCCAGCAGCTTACTGCCAGCCCAGCCTTATTACTCTGGGGCCAACGTCCTGACTTTC.

This clonotype appeared many times. This chain connects TRBV6-5 to TRBJ1-3, with a tentative D call TRBD1 (6 bases). Per the germline V gene, CDR1 is MNHEY and CDR2 is SVGAGI. The V gene lost 0 bases and the J gene lost 6 bases, with 12 bases spanning the gap. The CDR3 has 15 amino acids. CDR3 nucleotides: TGTGCCAGCAGTTACTCCGGGACAAATAAAAACACCATATATTTT. This translates into CASSYSGTNKNTIYF.

Ten or more counts support this clonotype. The chain combines TRBV7-9 with TRBJ2-7; D not resolved. In germline, CDR1 is SEHNR, CDR2 FQNEAQ (reference sequence). Between the trimmed V and J ends, which lost 1 base and 2 bases, there was a span of 6 bases. The CDR3 spans 13 residues. The CDR3 DNA sequence: TGTGCCAGCAGCTTAGTATCAGCCTACGAGCAGTACTTC. Translating gives CASSLVSAYEQYF. Variable domain in full (rest from reference TRBV7-9 and TRBJ2-7): DTGVSQNPRHKITKRGQNVTFRCDPISEHNRLYWYRQTLGQGPEFLTYFQNEAQLEKSRLLSDRFSAERPKGSFSTLEIQRTEQGDSAMYLCASSLVSAYEQYFGPGTRLTVT.

This sequence joins TRBV5-4 and TRBJ1-6; D is unclear. The CDR3 has 18 amino acids. The germline V gene encodes CDR1 SGHNT and CDR2 YYREEE (reference sequence). Trimming pared 0 bases from V and 0 bases from J, leaving 13 bases between. The CDR3 DNA reads TGTGCCAGCAGCTTGGTAGGCGGAGGGAGCTCCTATAATTCACCCCTCCACTTT. Protein: CASSLVGGGSSYNSPLHF. Full variable domain (rest looked up from reference TRBV5-4 and TRBJ1-6): ETGVTQSPTHLIKTRGQQVTLRCSSQSGHNTVSWYQQALGQGPQFIFQYYREEENGRGNFPPRFSGLQFPNYSSELNVNALELDDSALYLCASSLVGGGSSYNSPLHFGNGTRLTVT.

This clonotype was counted ten times or more. This chain connects TRBV4-1 to TRBJ2-1, with 7 bases matching TRBD1. The germline V gene has CDR1 MGHRA and CDR2 YSYEKL. CDR3 length: 13 amino acids. V lost 4 bases, J lost 9 bases, and 6 bases stayed unmatched. CDR3 in amino acids: CASSLNRGREQFF. DNA of the CDR3: TGCGCCAGCAGCCTAAACAGGGGTCGTGAGCAGTTCTTC.

The V and J genes are TRBV30 and TRBJ1-3; D remains ambiguous. CDR3 length equals 14 residues. The V gene lost 2 bases and the J gene lost 0 bases, with 8 bases spanning the gap. Germline CDR1 is GTSNPN and CDR2 is SVGIG (reference sequence). The CDR3: CAWSLERSGNTIYF. CDR3 nucleotides: TGTGCCTGGAGTCTGGAGCGCTCTGGAAACACCATATATTTT.

The rearrangement links TRBV20-1 to TRBJ2-5; weak D call: TRBD2 (6 bases). V gave up 0 bases and J gave up 1 base, with 12 bases separating them. Germline lookup yields CDR1 DFQATT and CDR2 SNEGSKA (reference sequence). The CDR3 loop spans 15 amino acids. CDR3 DNA: TGCAGTGCTAGAGATTTTCGGGGGACCCAAGAGACCCAGTACTTC. Amino acid sequence: CSARDFRGTQETQYF.

This clonotype appeared many times. CDR3 bases: TGTGCCAGCAGCACCTGGCGGGGAACTGAAGCTTTCTTT. Amino acids: CASSTWRGTEAFF. This rearrangement joins TRBV6-5 to TRBJ1-1; D is undetermined. The CDR3 runs to 13 residues. V was trimmed by 6 bases and J by 5 bases, leaving 13 bases between them. Germline V gives CDR1 MNHEY, CDR2 SVGAGI.

This clonotype has at least ten counts. The chain joins TRBV6-1 to TRBJ1-1; maybe TRBD1 (5 bases). From germline, CDR1 is MNHNS and CDR2 SASEGT. V dropped 8 bases and J dropped 3 bases, with 13 bases sitting between them. The CDR3 loop spans 13 amino acids. The CDR3 is CASGGEFDTEAFF. CDR3 coding DNA: TGTGCCAGCGGGGGGGAATTTGACACTGAAGCTTTCTTT.

The sample holds a few counts of this clonotype. The chain joins TRBV6-6 to TRBJ2-3; D uncertain. Germline V gene data show CDR1 as MNHNY and CDR2 as SVGAGI (reference sequence). This CDR3 region has 16 residues. Trimming took 5 bases from V and 2 from J, leaving 17 bases between them. The CDR3 DNA follows: TGTGCCAGCAGTCCCCTGGGTGCGACGTCCACAGATACGCAGTATTTT. This translates into CASSPLGATSTDTQYF.

At least ten counts were recorded for this clonotype. The V and J genes are TRBV11-2 and TRBJ1-5; D gene unclear. Trimming left V 3 bases short and J 6 bases short, with 9 bases between. The CDR3 sequence is 13 residues long. Germline CDR1 SGHAT, CDR2 FQNNGV. The CDR3 DNA is TGTGCCAGCAGCTTCGGGGTCGGTCAGCCCCAGCATTTT. It encodes CASSFGVGQPQHF.

This clonotype was seen only a few times. The chain uses TRBV27 and TRBJ2-1; the match to TRBD2 covers 12 bases. Trimming cost V 5 bases and J 5 bases; bases outside gene matches: 10. CDR3 size: 17 residues. Germline CDR1 MNHEY, CDR2 SMNVEV (reference sequence). CDR3 in amino acids: CASSRGSSGRAHNEQFF. CDR3 coding DNA: TGTGCCAGCAGTCGGGGTTCTAGCGGGAGGGCCCACAATGAGCAGTTCTTC.

The chain uses TRBV12-3 or TRBV12-4 and TRBJ2-7, with D maybe TRBD1 (8 bases). CDR3 length: 14 amino acids. The ends were cut back, 6 bases at V and 3 bases at J, with 15 bases in the middle. The CDR3 reads CASSGRTGYYEQYF. CDR3 DNA sequence: TGTGCCAGCAGCGGGAGGACAGGGTACTACGAGCAGTACTTC.

There are many counts of this clonotype. The V gene is TRBV7-9, the J gene TRBJ2-7; D is unclear. V was cut by 5 bases and J by 5 bases, with 13 bases left in between. The CDR3 has 13 amino acids. CDR1 SEHNR and CDR2 FQNEAQ come from the germline V gene (reference sequence). The CDR3 nucleotides read TGTGCCAGCAGCCACCCTTATCGTGACGAGCAGTACTTC. Its translation is CASSHPYRDEQYF.

This clonotype was recorded at least ten times. In nucleotides, the CDR3 is TGTGCCAGCAGTGAAGGACTAGCGGGCCGGGCGGATACGCAGTATTTT. It encodes CASSEGLAGRADTQYF. J is TRBJ2-3 and V is TRBV6-1, with TRBD2 matching 10 bases. This CDR3 comprises 16 residues. Trimming at V came to 1 base and at J to 6 bases, leaving 7 bases not matched to a gene. Germline CDR1 reads MNHNS; CDR2 reads SASEGT.

This clonotype showed up many times. The V and J genes are TRBV3-1 and TRBJ1-5, with D maybe TRBD1 (6 bases). The length of the CDR3 is 15 residues. With 0 bases removed from V and 2 bases from J, the gap between germline ends came to 8 bases. CDR1 is LGHDT and CDR2 is YNNKEL in the germline V gene (reference sequence). CDR3 amino acids: CASSQDSGGNQPQHF. As DNA, the CDR3 is TGTGCCAGCAGCCAAGATTCAGGGGGCAATCAGCCCCAGCATTTT.